This T cell receptor (beta chain) was captured in a study of monozygotic twins with inflammatory bowel disease. Broader study findings: Twins with IBD were found to have lower TCRbeta diversity (inverse Simpson) than healthy co-twins. Clonotype sharing was lower in IBD patients than healthy twins, most markedly with disease activity.

To note about this clonotype: No antigen is known for it.

This CDR3 is built from 14 residues. Germline V gene lookup returns CDR1 MNHEY and CDR2 SMNVEV (reference sequence). The blood volume drawn from each donor was approximately 2.5 ml. The unique tags termed UMIs, each holding a 6-nucleotide sample barcode, were added by means of template switching. TCRdb reanalyzed the 5' RACE reads and collapses them to one entry per CDR3 protein, without DNA. Its table records about 110,000 distinct CDR3 sequences. The TCR sequence derives from a human donor with ulcerative colitis or Crohn's disease, or a healthy co-twin of an affected twin (not recorded which). The sample comprised blood. The rearrangement joins TRBV27 to TRBJ2-1; without DNA, the TCRdb call of TRBD2 cannot be checked. CDR3 sequence: CASSFSGGVNEQFF.